The 17 T cell receptor beta chains in this list originate from one sample, sequenced in a study of cytomegalovirus exposure and HLA in healthy donors. The PCR had 60 Vbeta and 13 Jbeta primers. Assay used: immunoSEQ multiplex PCR; TCRdb lists only in-frame clones, some missing. The sample consists of approximately 130,000 clones, 70% to 80% of them appearing once. Sequenced input: PBMCs. Receptors were obtained from a human donor in good health.

This rearrangement joins TRBV7-2 to TRBJ2-5; the match to TRBD2 covers 7 bases. The CDR3 length is 16 residues. Germline loops: CDR1 SGHTA, CDR2 FQGNSA. J gave up 4 bases and V 3 bases, and 11 bases lay outside the gene matches. The CDR3 sequence is CASSLRRGKLGETQYF. The DNA for the CDR3 is TGTGCCAGCAGCTTGCGGCGGGGGAAGTTAGGAGAGACCCAGTACTTC.

The gene calls are TRBV7-9 and TRBJ1-4, with D tentatively TRBD1 (5 bases). The germline V gene encodes CDR1 SEHNR and CDR2 FQNEAQ (reference sequence). The CDR3 runs to 15 residues. The V and J ends lost 1 base and 8 bases respectively, with 14 bases between them. The CDR3 bases are TGTGCCAGCAGCTTAGGCCGCGGGGCCACAGAAAAACTGTTTTTT. Translation: CASSLGRGATEKLFF.

Regarding this clone: Additional DNA sequences in this sample encode the identical CDR3. V gene TRBV20-1 combines with J gene TRBJ2-7; TRBD2 is a possible D gene (5 bases). The V and J ends lost 1 base and 7 bases respectively, with 8 bases between them. The CDR3 is 11 residues long. Germline lookup yields CDR1 DFQATT and CDR2 SNEGSKA (reference sequence). CDR3: CSARAGVEQYF. CDR3 in DNA: TGCAGTGCTAGAGCCGGGGTGGAGCAGTACTTC.

The chain recombines TRBV6-5 with TRBJ2-3; D is possibly TRBD2 (7 bases). The V end lost 2 bases, the J end lost 0 bases, and 12 bases lay between the germline ends. Germline lookup yields CDR1 MNHEY and CDR2 SVGAGI. The CDR3 is 16 amino acids. The CDR3 DNA is TGTGCCAGCAGTTACGGCGCGGGGGCAAGCACAGATACGCAGTATTTT. As protein: CASSYGAGASTDTQYF.

This clone appeared a single time. V is TRBV30 and J is TRBJ2-5; 10 bases map to TRBD1. Germline CDR1 GTSNPN, CDR2 SVGIG (reference sequence). Losses at the gene ends were 0 bases for V and 3 bases for J; bases not matched to a gene: 4. CDR3 length equals 15 residues. CDR3 DNA: TGTGCCTGGAGTGTACGGGGACAGGGGAAAGAGACCCAGTACTTC. Encoded protein: CAWSVRGQGKETQYF.

V usage is TRBV16 and J usage is TRBJ2-7; the match to TRBD1 covers 9 bases. The germline V gene has CDR1 KGHSY and CDR2 FQNENV. V lost 5 bases and J lost 5; bases outside the gene matches: 7. CDR3 length equals 14 residues. CDR3 residues: CASSTLGQGNEQYF. CDR3 nucleotides: TGTGCCAGCAGCACCCTGGGACAGGGAAACGAGCAGTACTTC. The complete variable domain, with remaining parts taken from reference TRBV16 and TRBJ2-7, reads GEEVAQTPKHLVRGEGQKAKLYCAPIKGHSYVFWYQQVLKNEFKFLISFQNENVFDETGMPKERFSAKCLPNSPCSLEIQATKLEDSAVYFCASSTLGQGNEQYFGPGTRLTVT.

The chain uses TRBV7-2 and TRBJ2-5; the match to TRBD2 covers 7 bases. With the DNA end fitting TRBJ2-7 better, the J assignment may be wrong. The CDR3 has 15 residues. Germline-derived CDR1 and CDR2 are SGHTA and FQGNSA. Written as DNA, the CDR3 is TGTGCCAGCAGCTTTTTCAGCGGGACCCCCTACGAGCAGTACTTC. Its protein is CASSFFSGTPYEQYF.

This clone has a single count. The rearrangement joins TRBV6-6 to TRBJ2-3; D gene unclear. This CDR3 contains 14 residues. From germline, CDR1 is MNHNY and CDR2 SVGAGI (reference sequence). V lost 2 bases to trimming and J lost 0 bases, with 6 bases between them. This chain's CDR3 is CASSYPASTDTQYF. The DNA of the CDR3 is TGTGCCAGCAGTTACCCAGCGAGCACAGATACGCAGTATTTT.

This clone was seen only a few times. The V call is TRBV6-4, the J call TRBJ2-1, with TRBD2 matching 11 bases. Germline assignment: CDR1 MRHNA and CDR2 SNTAGT. This CDR3 is 15 amino acids long. The V and J ends lost 0 bases and 6 bases, in that order; junction bases with no gene match: 1. The CDR3 is CASSDSTSGSNEQFF. CDR3 bases: TGTGCCAGCAGTGACTCAACTAGCGGGAGCAATGAGCAGTTCTTC.

The chain is built from TRBV6-4 and TRBJ2-2; 7 bases line up with TRBD2. Germline CDR1 and CDR2: MRHNA and SNTAGT. V lost 3 bases and J lost 5; bases outside the gene matches: 6. The CDR3 contains 15 residues. CDR3 sequence (DNA): TGTGCCAGCAGTGAAAAAGCGGGATATACCGGGGAGCTGTTTTTT. Protein product: CASSEKAGYTGELFF.

This chain connects TRBV11-2 to TRBJ2-5; perhaps TRBD2 as D (5 bases). Germline-derived CDR1 and CDR2 are SGHAT and FQNNGV. CDR3 length: 13 amino acids. Trimming stripped 10 bases from V and 2 bases from J, with 14 bases between. CDR3 DNA sequence: TGTGCCACCTCCCCCGGGATGCAAGAGACCCAGTACTTC. Residues: CATSPGMQETQYF. The entire variable domain, with the rest obtained from reference TRBV11-2 and TRBJ2-5, is as follows: EAGVAQSPRYKIIEKRQSVAFWCNPISGHATLYWYQQILGQGPKLLIQFQNNGVVDDSQLPKDRFSAERLKGVDSTLKIQPAKLEDSAVYLCATSPGMQETQYFGPGTRLLVL.

The chain uses TRBV15 and TRBJ2-7, with D hard to call. Trimming cost V 2 bases and J 4 bases, with 9 bases left between them. CDR1 is LNHNV and CDR2 is YYDKDF in the germline V gene (reference sequence). The CDR3 runs 13 residues. The CDR3 region has the DNA TGTGCCACCAGCAGACCGAGAACTTACGAGCAGTACTTC. Translated, it gives CATSRPRTYEQYF.

The chain uses TRBV5-1 and TRBJ2-1; weak D call: TRBD2 (6 bases). Trimming removed 0 bases from V and 6 bases from J, with 13 bases in between. The germline CDR1 and CDR2 sequences are SGHRS and YFSETQ. This CDR3 region has 15 residues. CDR3 sequence: CASSLADGGLNEQFF. The CDR3 coding sequence is TGCGCCAGCAGCTTGGCCGACGGGGGTCTCAATGAGCAGTTCTTC.

The chain recombines TRBV9 with TRBJ1-2; TRBD1 matches at 8 bases. Germline V CDR1 and CDR2: SGDLS, YYNGEE. There are 14 residues in the CDR3. V trimming: 5 bases; J trimming: 5 bases; junction bases outside the gene matches: 8. DNA of the CDR3: TGTGCCAGCAGTCTCGGGACAGGAGAATATGGCTACACCTTC. Encoded protein: CASSLGTGEYGYTF. Complete variable domain (other parts from reference TRBV9 and TRBJ1-2): DSGVTQTPKHLITATGQRVTLRCSPRSGDLSVYWYQQSLDQGLQFLIQYYNGEERAKGNILERFSAQQFPDLHSELNLSSLELGDSALYFCASSLGTGEYGYTFGSGTRLTVV.

This clone was picked up a small number of times. This chain links TRBV11-3 with TRBJ1-1, with TRBD1 as a possible D gene (5 bases). Deletions cut 5 bases from V and 1 base from J, with 11 bases between. This CDR3 is 14 amino acids long. In germline, CDR1 is SGHNT, CDR2 YENEEA. The chain's CDR3 is CASSRDRPNTEAFF. For the CDR3, the DNA is TGTGCCAGCAGCCGTGACAGACCGAACACTGAAGCTTTCTTT.

The chain couples TRBV29-1 to TRBJ2-7, with D possibly matching TRBD1 (6 bases). The CDR3 spans 12 residues. The germline V gene encodes CDR1 SQVTM and CDR2 ANQGSEA. Trimming left V 6 bases short and J 7 bases short, with 16 bases between. CDR3 region: CSVANTGWEQYF. The CDR3 DNA sequence: TGCAGCGTCGCGAATACAGGGTGGGAGCAGTACTTC.

V is TRBV7-8 and J is TRBJ2-5; 7 bases fit TRBD2. V lost 4 bases, J lost 3 bases, and 5 bases stayed unmatched. This CDR3 spans 14 amino acids. Germline V lookup: CDR1 SGHVS, CDR2 FQNEAQ. The CDR3 region has the DNA TGTGCCAGCAGCTGGACTAGGGAGAAAGAGACCCAGTACTTC. Translation gives CASSWTREKETQYF.